The 16 T cell receptor beta chains below were found in one sample sequenced in a study of cytomegalovirus exposure and HLA in healthy donors (dated by TCRdb to 2016 to 2017). Library preparation was by the immunoSEQ multiplex PCR assay. Not all clones reach the TCRdb copy of this immuneACCESS table, which keeps in-frame sequences only. Checked studies attribute under half of the gap to unresolved V genes and leave the rest unexplained. The table for this sample lists about 270,000 clones; 86% of them were counted only once. 0.9% to 1.1% of the sample goes to the ten largest clones. The specimen was PBMCs. The receptors were sampled from a woman younger than 30 in good health and CMV-seronegative.

V gene TRBV11-2 combines with J gene TRBJ1-2; possible D gene TRBD1, 6 bases. Trimming took off 2 bases at V and 2 bases at J, with 9 bases between the two ends. This CDR3 comprises 14 residues. CDR1 is SGHAT and CDR2 is FQNNGV in the germline V gene. In DNA form, the CDR3 reads TGTGCCAGCAGCTTAAAACAGGGCAACTATGGCTACACCTTC. Encoded protein: CASSLKQGNYGYTF.

V and J are TRBV13 and TRBJ2-3; 8 nucleotides match TRBD2. Trimming cost V 4 bases and J 0 bases; bases outside gene matches: 9. CDR1 PRHDT and CDR2 FYEKMQ come from the germline V gene (reference sequence). The CDR3 has 17 residues. In DNA, the CDR3 is TGTGCCAGCAGCTCACTAGCGGACCTACTTAGCACAGATACGCAGTATTTT. This encodes CASSSLADLLSTDTQYF.

This chain joins TRBV5-6 and TRBJ1-2; 7 nucleotides align to TRBD1. J lost 4 bases, V lost 4 bases, and 10 bases had no gene match. CDR3 length equals 15 residues. CDR1 is SGHDT, CDR2 YYEEEE, per germline. The CDR3 loop is CASSLVSGGSYGYTF. In DNA, the CDR3 is TGTGCCAGCAGCCTGGTATCAGGGGGAAGCTATGGCTACACCTTC.

This clone appeared once. The CDR3 here is CATSRTMNTEAFF. The CDR3 DNA follows: TGTGCCACCAGCAGAACAATGAACACTGAAGCTTTCTTT. The J gene is TRBJ1-1, the V gene TRBV15; D unclear. CDR1 and CDR2 from the germline V gene are LNHNV and YYDKDF (reference sequence). This CDR3 contains 13 residues. V lost 2 bases to trimming and J lost 0 bases, with 4 bases between them.

The chain uses TRBV7-8 and TRBJ2-2; 7 bases map to TRBD2. Germline CDR1 is SGHVS and CDR2 is FQNEAQ. CDR3 length: 15 residues. The junction had 9 bases not matched to a gene; V was cut back by 8 bases and J by 3 bases. The CDR3 nucleotides are TGTGCCAGCCAAGACAGCACTAGCGACACCGGGGAGCTGTTTTTT. Translation: CASQDSTSDTGELFF.

The chain uses TRBV30 and TRBJ2-5, with D possibly being TRBD1 (6 bases). The V end was cut by 2 bases, the J end by 4 bases, with 14 bases between. Germline assignment: CDR1 GTSNPN and CDR2 SVGIG (reference sequence). The CDR3 spans 14 residues. The CDR3: CAWSLTGGPETQYF. For the CDR3, the DNA is TGTGCCTGGAGTCTGACAGGAGGCCCAGAGACCCAGTACTTC.

The V and J genes are TRBV6-5 and TRBJ1-2; D call uncertain. The V gene's germline CDR1 is MNHEY and CDR2 SVGAGI. CDR3 size: 12 residues. V lost 7 bases to trimming and J lost 0 bases, with 6 bases between them. The CDR3 region is CASKDSNYGYTF. DNA for the CDR3: TGTGCCAGCAAGGACTCTAACTATGGCTACACCTTC.

The gene calls are TRBV27 and TRBJ2-1; 12 bases align to TRBD2. V dropped 2 bases and J dropped 16; count of bases not matched to a gene: 6. The CDR3 consists of 13 residues. Germline-derived CDR1 and CDR2 are MNHEY and SMNVEV (reference sequence). CDR3 loop: CASSLGRLAGAFF. The CDR3 nucleotides read TGTGCCAGCAGTTTAGGTCGACTAGCGGGAGCCTTCTTC.

The chain uses TRBV2 and TRBJ2-7; no firm D call. Germline V gives CDR1 SNHLY, CDR2 FYNNEI. Trimming shortened V by 6 bases and J by 7 bases, and 10 bases separated the two germline ends. The CDR3 totals 11 residues. CDR3 nucleotide sequence: TGTGCCAGCAGGGGCCTTAGGGAGCAGTACTTC. Protein product: CASRGLREQYF.

This clone showed up just once. The chain recombines TRBV5-1 with TRBJ2-5; D is undetermined. The V gene lost 5 bases and the J gene lost 5 bases, with 7 bases spanning the gap. Looked up from germline, CDR1 is SGHRS and CDR2 is YFSETQ. The CDR3 runs 11 residues. CDR3 DNA sequence: TGCGCCAGCAGTCAATCCGAGACCCAGTACTTC. Protein: CASSQSETQYF. The full variable domain, completed using reference TRBV5-1 and TRBJ2-5, is KAGVTQTPRYLIKTRGQQVTLSCSPISGHRSVSWYQQTPGQGLQFLFEYFSETQRNKGNFPGRFSGRQFSNSRSEMNVSTLELGDSALYLCASSQSETQYFGPGTRLLVL.

The chain combines TRBV2 with TRBJ2-1, with 9 bases identical to TRBD1. After removal of 6 bases from V and 12 bases from J, the junction contained 6 bases not matched to a gene. The CDR3 extends over 12 amino acids. The V gene's germline CDR1 is SNHLY and CDR2 FYNNEI. The CDR3 DNA reads TGTGCCAGCAGATTGACAGGGGGGAGGCAGTTCTTC. It yields the protein CASRLTGGRQFF.

The chain links TRBV7-8 to TRBJ1-2; D call uncertain. The germline V and J ends were trimmed by 1 base and 4 bases, with 16 bases remaining between them. Germline V CDR1 and CDR2: SGHVS, FQNEAQ. This CDR3 has 16 residues. The CDR3 nucleotides read TGTGCCAGCAGCTTAGGGGAGACATATCGAGTCTATGGCTACACCTTC. Residues: CASSLGETYRVYGYTF.

V and J are TRBV25-1 and TRBJ2-7; unclear D gene. Deletions cut 0 bases from V and 6 bases from J, with 6 bases between. CDR1 and CDR2 (germline): MGHDK, SYGVNS. The CDR3 covers 12 residues. CDR3 nucleotides: TGTGCCAGCAGTGAATACAGTTCCGAGCAGTACTTC. Amino acids: CASSEYSSEQYF.

This clone has only one observation. The V call is TRBV5-1, the J call TRBJ2-3; D possibly corresponds to TRBD1 (7 bases). This CDR3 has 14 amino acids. Germline-derived CDR1 and CDR2 are SGHRS and YFSETQ. V lost 4 bases to trimming and J lost 5 bases, with 14 bases between them. The DNA for the CDR3 is TGCGCCAGCAGCCCCAGGGGGGCGGAAGATACGCAGTATTTT. Protein: CASSPRGAEDTQYF.

The rearrangement links TRBV10-3 to TRBJ2-7, with 9 bases aligning to TRBD2. The germline gives CDR1 ENHRY, CDR2 SYGVKD. The CDR3 sequence is 13 residues long. J gave up 2 bases and V 4 bases, and 0 bases lay outside the gene matches. CDR3 residues: CAISVAGAYEQYF. The CDR3 DNA reads TGTGCCATCAGTGTAGCGGGAGCCTACGAGCAGTACTTC.

V gene TRBV7-8 combines with J gene TRBJ2-3, with D maybe TRBD2 (5 bases). The CDR3 spans 16 residues. Trimming removed 7 bases from V and 1 base from J, with 18 bases in between. Germline V gene lookup returns CDR1 SGHVS and CDR2 FQNEAQ. CDR3 DNA: TGTGCCAGCAACCCACGGGTGCGGGCCGGCACAGATACGCAGTATTTT. Translating it yields CASNPRVRAGTDTQYF.